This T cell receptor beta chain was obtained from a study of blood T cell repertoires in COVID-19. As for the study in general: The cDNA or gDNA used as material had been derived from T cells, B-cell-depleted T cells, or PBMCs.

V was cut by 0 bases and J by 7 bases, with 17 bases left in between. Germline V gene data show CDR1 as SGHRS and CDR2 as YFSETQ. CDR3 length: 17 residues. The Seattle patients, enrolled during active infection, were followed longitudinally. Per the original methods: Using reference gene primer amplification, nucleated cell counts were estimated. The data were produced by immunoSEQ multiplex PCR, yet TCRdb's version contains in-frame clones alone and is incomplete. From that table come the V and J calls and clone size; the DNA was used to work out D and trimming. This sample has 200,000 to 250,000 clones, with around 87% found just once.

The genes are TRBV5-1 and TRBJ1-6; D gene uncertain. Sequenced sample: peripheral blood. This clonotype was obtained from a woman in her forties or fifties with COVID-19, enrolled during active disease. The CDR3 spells CASSLGPTGSVNSPLHF. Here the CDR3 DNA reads TGCGCCAGCAGCTTGGGCCCAACGGGGTCAGTGAATTCACCCCTCCACTTT. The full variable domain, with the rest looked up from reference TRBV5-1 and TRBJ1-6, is KAGVTQTPRYLIKTRGQQVTLSCSPISGHRSVSWYQQTPGQGLQFLFEYFSETQRNKGNFPGRFSGRQFSNSRSEMNVSTLELGDSALYLCASSLGPTGSVNSPLHFGNGTRLTVT.